This T cell receptor (beta chain) is drawn from a study of blood T cell repertoires in COVID-19 (dated by TCRdb to 2020 to 2021). Study-wide context: The collaborator samples originated in the United States, Italy and Spain and spanned the acute and convalescent phases of COVID-19. The material from the prospective study consisted of cDNA or gDNA derived from T cells, B-cell-depleted T cells, or PBMCs. Deeply sampled blood TCRbeta repertoires from subjects exposed to, actively infected with, or recovered from COVID-19 were included in the dataset. A freely available public database, intended as a resource for researchers studying the immune response to SARS-CoV-2, is where the repertoires were released. The samples were drawn from two sources: the first 160 participants of the ongoing ImmuneRACE study, and 1,254 subjects contributed by 6 global collaborators. The sample metadata nearly always contained a de-identified subject ID, COVID-19 status, age in years and sex. Where available, HLA class I and class II types were obtained from metadata supplied by the sample provider rather than from assay-based typing. The paper's findings and limits, for the study overall: Clinical and demographic metadata were provided uncurated, with the amount varying by source and participant.

The collaborating institutions used their own protocols to collect whole blood in K2EDTA tubes. Collaborator samples were shipped for TCRbeta analysis as frozen whole blood, isolated PBMCs, or DNA extracted from either sample type. The CDR1 and CDR2 encoded by the germline V gene are WSHSY and SAAADI. V is cut back by 3 bases and J by 5 bases, with 3 bases in the junction unmatched. Spanning cysteine to phenylalanine, the CDR3 consists of 13 amino acids. Solely the CDR3 DNA is kept, with 39 bases framed from the first base. As to this clone: Its recognized antigen is unknown. Base qualities are not recorded, but no much larger clone differs from it by a single base.

TCRbeta CDR3 regions were amplified from genomic DNA using the immunoSEQ Assay, a bias-controlled multiplex PCR. For the original study's pipeline: Within the assay, amplification of reference gene primers was used to estimate how many nucleated cells each sample contained. Sequence reads were collapsed and filtered to measure the absolute abundance of every unique TCRbeta CDR3 rearrangement. For each sample, productive Simpson clonality was calculated as the square root of Simpson's diversity index over productive rearrangements. The immuneACCESS repertoire file appears here via TCRdb, limited to in-frame rearrangements. These files lack a portion of the clones; in checked studies, under half of the deficit traces to unresolved V genes, and the cause of the others is not known. D and trimming were read from the DNA, whereas the V and J calls and clone size are those reported in that table. This sample holds 250,000 or so clones; 80% to 90% were observed only once. Of the sample, about 4.8% falls within the top ten clones.

This receptor was identified in a woman aged 70 to 79 with acute or convalescent COVID-19. The chain uses TRBV10-2 and TRBJ1-1, and TRBD1 aligns with 7 junction nucleotides. Specimen: peripheral blood. The CDR3 has the sequence CASSDRGRTEAFF. The DNA is TGCGCCAGCAGTGACAGGGGGAGGACTGAAGCTTTCTTT.